This T cell receptor beta chain derives from a study of blood T cell repertoires in COVID-19. At the level of the study: Researchers got acute and convalescent COVID-19 samples from the United States, Italy and Spain. T cells, B-cell-depleted T cells, or PBMCs provided the cDNA or gDNA that served as material.

Per the original methods: Amplification with reference gene primers provided the estimates of nucleated cell counts. Assay used: immunoSEQ multiplex PCR; TCRdb lists only in-frame clones, some missing. V and J calls plus clone size are reproduced from that table; the DNA served to infer D and trimming. The profile shows just over 650,000 clones, about nine tenths of them singletons. With 7 bases clipped from V and 4 bases from J, the junction kept 11 bases outside the gene matches. Germline V gene lookup returns CDR1 SGHRS and CDR2 YFSETQ. The CDR3 contains 15 residues. Sequenced sample: peripheral blood. The J gene is TRBJ1-2, the V gene TRBV5-1; 9 bases align to TRBD1. This receptor was obtained from a young woman with acute or convalescent COVID-19. The CDR3, as DNA: TGCGCCAGCTCACCCTGGACAGGGGTAGGCTATGGCTACACCTTC. Its translation is CASSPWTGVGYGYTF.